Listed below are T cell receptor beta chains from one sample, sequenced in a study of cytotoxic CD8 clonotypes in ibrutinib-treated CLL. Sequencing was performed with immunoSEQ multiplex PCR; in TCRdb, only in-frame clones are kept and a portion is missing. Among under 150,000 clones listed, about 84% were seen once. The sequencing used PBMCs, collected after 36 months of ibrutinib treatment. These receptors were obtained from a human donor with chronic lymphocytic leukemia. Both conserved end residues are trimmed from each CDR3. Some rows have no size entry. The others give once, few or many, or a class for an expanded clone.

v_gene	j_gene	abundance	len	CDR3aa
TRBV5-1	TRBJ2-3	NA	14	ASSLGIGVGTDTQY
TRBV9	TRBJ2-1	NA	12	ASSPWALVVEQF
TRBV7-3	TRBJ2-2	NA	9	ASSRVAGAV
TRBV15	TRBJ2-1	few	13	ATSMVQGTDNEQF
TRBV6-5	TRBJ1-5	NA	12	ASSYDRVDQPQH
TRBV30	TRBJ2-5	NA	10	AFTGPRGTQY
TRBV9	TRBJ1-3	once	10	ASGTSGNTIY
TRBV27	TRBJ2-7	NA	10	ASSLSGYEQY
TRBV29-1	TRBJ2-5	NA	12	SVVIGHPQETQY
TRBV7-3	TRBJ1-1	once	10	ASSEQGTEAF
TRBV19	TRBJ1-1	NA	11	ASSVPEHTEAF
TRBV6-5	TRBJ1-4	NA	14	ASSYSFGFTNEKLF
TRBV4-1	TRBJ2-1	NA	16	ASSQITGGYSSYNEQF
TRBV20-1	TRBJ2-5	NA	9	SARDEETQY
TRBV9	TRBJ2-2	few	16	ASSVSPQREVFGGELF
TRBV28	TRBJ2-7	once	11	ASSLPTPREQY
TRBV7-9	TRBJ2-5	NA	11	AIRPEGQETQY
TRBV13	TRBJ2-7	NA	12	ASSPRTRPYEQY
TRBV30	TRBJ1-2	NA	9	AWIGNYGYT
TRBV2	TRBJ1-2	NA	15	ASSEDRTGRANYGYT
TRBV4-2	TRBJ2-6	NA	12	ASSHTHGANVLT
TRBV18	TRBJ1-5	NA	12	ASSTTGLHQPQH
TRBV28	TRBJ1-2	once	10	ASSPDNYGYT
TRBV7-3	TRBJ2-7	NA	12	ASSDGISSYEQY